The 25 T cell receptor beta chains presented below share a single source sample, sequenced in a study of cytomegalovirus exposure and HLA in healthy donors. Researchers ran the PCR with 60 Vbeta and 13 Jbeta primers. The table came from immunoSEQ multiplex PCR; TCRdb's copy has only in-frame clones and leaves some out. Here the sample spans about 160,000 clones, about 78% being singletons. Sequencing was carried out using PBMCs. These receptors all come from a male donor in good health and CMV-seronegative.

The table lists this clone with a count of one. The V call is TRBV9, the J call TRBJ2-3, with TRBD2 identical over 11 bases. The germline V gene encodes CDR1 SGDLS and CDR2 YYNGEE. The CDR3 spans 15 residues. The junction had 6 bases not matched to a gene; V was cut back by 2 bases and J by 7 bases. The CDR3 here is CASSVNSGGVNTQYF. CDR3 nucleotide sequence: TGTGCCAGCAGCGTTAATAGCGGGGGGGTAAATACGCAGTATTTT.

This clone was recorded a few times. The V call is TRBV5-1, the J call TRBJ2-3; maybe TRBD2 (6 bases). V dropped 7 bases and J dropped 2 bases, with 17 bases sitting between them. The CDR3 covers 15 residues. The germline V gene encodes CDR1 SGHRS and CDR2 YFSETQ. DNA for the CDR3: TGCGCCAGCGGCTCGGGTAGCGGCTCCACAGATACGCAGTATTTT. As protein: CASGSGSGSTDTQYF.

V is TRBV7-2 and J is TRBJ2-5; 12 positions match TRBD2. The V gene's germline CDR1 is SGHTA and CDR2 FQGNSA. CDR3 size: 16 residues. Trimming cost V 1 base and J 1 base; bases outside gene matches: 1. The CDR3 DNA is TGTGCCAGCAGCTTAGGACTAGCGGGGGCCCAAGAGACCCAGTACTTC. This sequence encodes CASSLGLAGAQETQYF.

The rearrangement links TRBV7-9 to TRBJ2-2; TRBD2 aligns across 13 bases. V dropped 3 bases and J dropped 7; count of bases not matched to a gene: 5. The CDR3 contains 16 residues. The V gene's germline CDR1 is SEHNR and CDR2 FQNEAQ (reference sequence). CDR3 DNA: TGTGCCAGCAGCTTTGGACTAGCGGGAGACATCGGGGAGCTGTTTTTT. Translated, it gives CASSFGLAGDIGELFF.

The sample holds one count of this clone. This sequence joins TRBV7-9 and TRBJ2-5; a possible D gene is TRBD2 (5 bases). Judging by the DNA end, TRBJ2-7 fits better; the J call may be wrong. Germline V gene data show CDR1 as SEHNR and CDR2 as FQNEAQ (reference sequence). CDR3 size: 12 residues. In DNA, the CDR3 is TGTGCCAGCAGCTTAGGGGAGTACGAGCAGTACTTC. Its translation is CASSLGEYEQYF.

This clone occurred a few times. This chain uses TRBV29-1 with TRBJ1-1, with D possibly matching TRBD1 (5 bases). This CDR3 has 14 residues. Germline lookup yields CDR1 SQVTM and CDR2 ANQGSEA. The V gene lost 1 base and the J gene lost 1 base, with 10 bases spanning the gap. CDR3: CSVEARGGNTEAFF. CDR3 DNA sequence: TGCAGCGTTGAAGCCCGGGGGGGGAACACTGAAGCTTTCTTT.

The V and J genes are TRBV19 and TRBJ1-2; 10 bases are a match to TRBD1. V shed 7 bases and J 2 bases; nucleotides not matched to a gene: 7. Germline values: CDR1 LNHDA, CDR2 SQIVND (reference sequence). The CDR3 is made up of 15 amino acids. The CDR3 DNA reads as TGTGCCAGTATCCCCGGACAGGGGGGGAACTATGGCTACACCTTC. Translated: CASIPGQGGNYGYTF.

The V call is TRBV4-1, the J call TRBJ2-1; weak D call: TRBD1 (5 bases). Trimming left V 3 bases short and J 10 bases short, with 7 bases between. Germline V gene data show CDR1 as MGHRA and CDR2 as YSYEKL. The CDR3 spans 11 residues. CDR3 DNA sequence: TGCGCCAGCAGCCACACAGGAGAGCAGTTCTTC. As protein: CASSHTGEQFF.

The chain is built from TRBV11-3 and TRBJ2-7, with a tentative D call TRBD1 (5 bases). Trimming left V 1 base short and J 3 bases short, with 7 bases between. CDR1 SGHNT and CDR2 YENEEA come from the germline V gene. This CDR3 region has 13 residues. As DNA, the CDR3 is TGTGCCAGCAGCTTAGCGACAGACTACGAGCAGTACTTC. Translating gives CASSLATDYEQYF. Full variable domain (missing parts from reference TRBV11-3 and TRBJ2-7): EAGVVQSPRYKIIEKKQPVAFWCNPISGHNTLYWYLQNLGQGPELLIRYENEEAVDDSQLPKDRFSAERLKGVDSTLKIQPAELGDSAVYLCASSLATDYEQYFGPGTRLTVT.

This chain joins TRBV28 and TRBJ1-4; 7 bases line up with TRBD1. From germline, CDR1 is MDHEN and CDR2 SYDVKM. This CDR3 spans 14 amino acids. Germline trimming cut 5 bases from V and 5 bases from J; bases unmatched to any gene: 5. The CDR3 loop is CASSRGLMNEKLFF. DNA for the CDR3: TGTGCCAGCAGTAGGGGGCTTATGAATGAAAAACTGTTTTTT.

This clone was recorded once. J is TRBJ1-1 and V is TRBV5-1, with D tentatively TRBD1 (6 bases). Trimming pared 6 bases from V and 1 base from J, leaving 10 bases between. The germline CDR1 and CDR2 sequences are SGHRS and YFSETQ. The CDR3 consists of 13 residues. CDR3: CASTPDRNTEAFF. DNA for the CDR3: TGCGCCAGCACCCCGGACAGGAACACTGAAGCTTTCTTT.

The chain carries TRBV11-2 and TRBJ2-4; 8 bases align to TRBD2. The CDR3 loop spans 12 amino acids. Looked up from germline, CDR1 is SGHAT and CDR2 is FQNNGV. Germline trimming cut 3 bases from V and 8 bases from J; bases unmatched to any gene: 0. The CDR3 nucleotides read TGTGCCAGCAGCTTCGGGGGGGACATTCAGTACTTC. Protein product: CASSFGGDIQYF.

This clone has a handful of counts. The J gene is TRBJ2-4, the V gene TRBV2; 10 bases align to TRBD2. The length of the CDR3 is 16 residues. The germline CDR1 and CDR2 sequences are SNHLY and FYNNEI. J was trimmed by 8 bases and V by 3 bases; bases with no gene match: 10. The CDR3 nucleotides read TGTGCCAGCAGTGACCTCAGCGGGGGGGCCTTTGACATTCAGTACTTC. Its translation: CASSDLSGGAFDIQYF.

J is TRBJ1-5 and V is TRBV2, with D possibly matching TRBD1 (5 bases). Trimming removed 7 bases at V and 0 bases at J, with 10 bases between. The CDR3 contains 14 residues. Germline V gene data show CDR1 as SNHLY and CDR2 as FYNNEI. CDR3 sequence: CASKKGLSNQPQHF. As DNA, the CDR3 is TGTGCCAGCAAAAAGGGGCTTAGCAATCAGCCCCAGCATTTT.

V usage is TRBV19 and J usage is TRBJ2-6, with D possibly TRBD2 on 6 matching bases. The CDR3 has 16 amino acids. V was trimmed by 3 bases and J by 0 bases, leaving 9 bases between them. Looked up from germline, CDR1 is LNHDA and CDR2 is SQIVND (reference sequence). As DNA, the CDR3 is TGTGCCAGTAGTATCTGGAGGGGCTCTGGGGCCAACGTCCTGACTTTC. Protein sequence: CASSIWRGSGANVLTF.

The rearrangement joins TRBV5-5 to TRBJ1-1; D perhaps matches TRBD1 (6 bases). Trimming took 2 bases from V and 5 from J, leaving 10 bases between them. Germline V CDR1 and CDR2: SGHKS, YYEKEE (reference sequence). The CDR3 has 13 amino acids. DNA for the CDR3: TGTGCCAGCAGCTTTGGGACAAAGACTGAAGCTTTCTTT. Translated, it gives CASSFGTKTEAFF.

The chain couples TRBV14 to TRBJ2-7; TRBD2 might be the D (6 bases). Germline V gene data show CDR1 as SGHDN and CDR2 as FVKESK. The CDR3 sequence is 14 residues long. Trimming stripped 1 base from V and 6 bases from J, with 13 bases between. The CDR3 region is CASSQAGRRAEQYF. The CDR3 region has the DNA TGTGCCAGCAGCCAAGCGGGACGGAGGGCCGAGCAGTACTTC.

The J gene is TRBJ1-2, the V gene TRBV7-9, with TRBD1 matching over 9 bases. CDR1 is SEHNR, CDR2 FQNEAQ, per germline (reference sequence). The CDR3 sequence is 14 residues long. V gave up 6 bases and J gave up 8 bases; unmatched junction bases: 10. Here the CDR3 DNA reads TGTGCCAGCAGTCCTCCGGGACAGGGAAGAGGCTACACCTTC. It encodes CASSPPGQGRGYTF. Full variable domain (missing parts from reference TRBV7-9 and TRBJ1-2): DTGVSQNPRHKITKRGQNVTFRCDPISEHNRLYWYRQTLGQGPEFLTYFQNEAQLEKSRLLSDRFSAERPKGSFSTLEIQRTEQGDSAMYLCASSPPGQGRGYTFGSGTRLTVV.

V usage is TRBV5-6 and J usage is TRBJ1-2, with D uncertain. Germline V lookup: CDR1 SGHDT, CDR2 YYEEEE. The CDR3 length is 15 residues. Trimming took 0 bases from V and 2 from J, leaving 11 bases between them. In DNA form, the CDR3 reads TGTGCCAGCAGCTTGGAGGCGACGGGAAACTATGGCTACACCTTC. This gives the protein CASSLEATGNYGYTF.

The rearrangement joins TRBV14 to TRBJ2-2; 11 bases fit TRBD1. The V segment lost 2 bases and the J segment 6 bases; nucleotides outside the gene matches: 2. CDR1 SGHDN and CDR2 FVKESK come from the germline V gene. The length of the CDR3 is 15 residues. The DNA of the CDR3 is TGTGCCAGCAGCCAAATGGGACAGGGGGCCGGGGAGCTGTTTTTT. It yields the protein CASSQMGQGAGELFF.

The V gene is TRBV6-5, the J gene TRBJ1-1, with D possibly matching TRBD1 (5 bases). V dropped 4 bases and J dropped 5 bases, with 14 bases sitting between them. CDR1 is MNHEY and CDR2 is SVGAGI in the germline V gene. This CDR3 comprises 14 residues. As DNA, the CDR3 is TGTGCCAGCAGTTTCGGCAGGCGGGGGACTGAAGCTTTCTTT. It translates to CASSFGRRGTEAFF.

This chain connects TRBV6-6 to TRBJ2-6; 9 bases match TRBD1. The CDR3 runs 16 residues. Germline CDR1 MNHNY, CDR2 SVGAGI (reference sequence). Unmatched junction bases numbered 4, after V lost 7 bases and J lost 0 bases. The CDR3 reads CASTQQGASGANVLTF. In DNA, the CDR3 is TGTGCCAGCACCCAACAGGGGGCCTCTGGGGCCAACGTCCTGACTTTC.

This clone was detected a few times. The chain recombines TRBV6-1 with TRBJ2-3; D remains ambiguous. Trimming took 4 bases from V and 0 from J, leaving 14 bases between them. CDR1 and CDR2 from the germline V gene are MNHNS and SASEGT. CDR3 length: 16 amino acids. This chain's CDR3 is CASSALAVASTDTQYF. CDR3 bases: TGTGCCAGCAGTGCCCTTGCGGTTGCTAGCACAGATACGCAGTATTTT.

In its sample, this clone was seen once. The chain couples TRBV11-3 to TRBJ2-2; tentatively, D is TRBD2 (5 bases). V was shortened by 5 bases and J by 0 bases, with 10 bases between the two germline ends. Germline loops: CDR1 SGHNT, CDR2 YENEEA. This CDR3 has 15 amino acids. The CDR3 DNA reads as TGTGCCAGCAGCCCGGGGATCCCGAACACCGGGGAGCTGTTTTTT. It is translated as CASSPGIPNTGELFF.

For the CDR3, the DNA is TGTGCCAGTAGTATACGCGGGGGCGTCCCAGATACGCAGTATTTT. Protein sequence: CASSIRGGVPDTQYF. The gene calls are TRBV19 and TRBJ2-3, with D possibly being TRBD2 (7 bases). The CDR3 is 15 amino acids. Trimming pared 2 bases from V and 4 bases from J, leaving 13 bases between. Germline values: CDR1 LNHDA, CDR2 SQIVND (reference sequence).